This T cell receptor beta chain was retrieved from a study of blood T cells in healthy people across ages. The CDR3 consists of 12 residues. In germline, CDR1 is SNHLY, CDR2 FYNNEI. V lost 9 bases, J lost 7 bases, and 15 bases lay in between. For the second PCR, which ran for about 7 to 11 cycles, a sample-barcoded 5' primer and a J-beta primer mix were used. A single record per CDR3 protein comes from TCRdb applying MiXCR to the 5' RACE reads. The data show 450,000 to 700,000 distinct CDR3 sequences, 25% to 30% seen once. This chain joins TRBV2 and TRBJ2-5; possible D gene TRBD2, 7 bases. Sequencing was performed on blood. The receptor was isolated from a woman in her 70s in good health. CDR3: CARRGEGGTQYF. The CDR3 DNA follows: TGTGCCAGAAGGGGGGAGGGGGGGACCCAGTACTTC.